This T cell receptor beta chain derives from a study of Ad26.COV2.S vaccination and SARS-CoV-2 variants. Study overall: Donor had been placed in the Ad26.COV2.S arm of the COV1001 trial. Dosing was one shot or two shots 56 days apart.

A remark on this clone: The antigen remains unidentified.

This sample's treatment: some 19 received Ad26.COV2.S at low or high dose, single or two shots; roughly 5 received placebo; per-sample allocation not given. The study sampled participants on day 63 after the first vaccine or placebo injection. Clones were read by immunoSEQ multiplex PCR, and TCRdb kept only the in-frame ones, dropping some. The sample lists approximately 480,000 clones, roughly 87% seen once, with roughly 13% in the top ten. Study-wide results and limits: Non-spike TCR breadth did not differ much between vaccine and placebo recipients.

Germline lookup yields CDR1 LGHDT and CDR2 YNNKEL (reference sequence). The CDR3 sequence is 15 residues long. V was trimmed by 4 bases and J by 2 bases, leaving 14 bases between them. This specimen was peripheral blood, taken in a trial of Ad26.COV2.S vaccine versus placebo. This sequence was found in a person between 18 and 59 years old who received the Ad26.COV2.S COVID-19 vaccine or a placebo. This chain links TRBV3-1 (or the pseudogene TRBV3-2) with TRBJ1-2, with a tentative D call TRBD1 (5 bases). This chain's CDR3 is CASSRGGGKNYGYTF. CDR3 bases: TGTGCCAGCAGCCGGGGCGGGGGGAAGAACTATGGCTACACCTTC.